These T cell receptor beta chains were read from a single sample in a study of blood T cell repertoires in COVID-19. Assay: immunoSEQ multiplex PCR; the TCRdb copy retains only in-frame clones and omits some. The sample lists approximately 190,000 clones; about four fifths were seen once. The sample consisted of PBMCs or T cells enriched from blood (not recorded which). The receptors derive from a man in his forties who had recovered from COVID-19. CDR3s include the opening cysteine and the closing phenylalanine or tryptophan. The order of the fields is clone size, J gene, V gene, D gene, CDR3 DNA, CDR3 protein. The D gene is left open where the match is weak. Clone size appears in some rows only: once, few, many, or a class for an expanded clone.

NA TRBJ1-4 TRBV3-1/TRBV3-2 NA TGTGCCAGCAGCTCGGGAACTAATGAAAAACTGTTTTTT CASSSGTNEKLFF
NA TRBJ1-1 TRBV4-2 TRBD1 TGTGCCAGCAGCCTTCAGACAGGGGGAGACACTGAAGCTTTCTTT CASSLQTGGDTEAFF
NA TRBJ2-5 TRBV14 TRBD2 TGTGCCAGCAGCCTTAGCGGGGTAGGGGCCCAGTACTTC CASSLSGVGAQYF
once TRBJ1-6 TRBV6-2/TRBV6-3 NA TGTGCCAGCAGTTACTCGAGACAATCACCCCTCCACTTT CASSYSRQSPLHF
NA TRBJ1-6 TRBV4-3 NA TGCGCCAGCAGCCAAGTTACAGGGCAGCGGTCACCCCTCCACTTT CASSQVTGQRSPLHF
NA TRBJ1-6 TRBV19 TRBD1 TGTGCCAGTAGTTTTAACAGGGGTAATTCACCCCTCCACTTT CASSFNRGNSPLHF
NA TRBJ1-6 TRBV28 NA TGTGCCAGCAGTACCCCCCGGGGTAGTTCCCACTTT CASSTPRGSSHF
NA TRBJ2-7 TRBV9 TRBD1 TGTGCCAGCAGCTCCTCGACAGGGAGCTACGAGCAGTACTTC CASSSSTGSYEQYF
NA TRBJ1-1 TRBV28 TRBD1 TGTGCCAGCAGTCCAGAGACAGGGGGCGATGGAAACACTGAAGCTTTCTTT CASSPETGGDGNTEAFF
NA TRBJ1-5 TRBV19 TRBD1 TGTGCCAGTAAGACGGGGACAGGGAGCAATCAGCCCCAGCATTTT CASKTGTGSNQPQHF
NA TRBJ2-5 TRBV7-9 TRBD1 TGTGCCAGCAGCCGAGGGACAGTTGGGGAGACCCAGTACTTC CASSRGTVGETQYF
NA TRBJ1-1 TRBV10-1 NA TGCGCCAGCAGTGAGTCTCAGGGGAAGGCTGAAGCTTTCTTT CASSESQGKAEAFF
NA TRBJ1-5 TRBV27 TRBD1 TGTGCCAGCAGTTTATCTAGGGACAGGGGGCATCGGCAGCCCCAGCATTTT CASSLSRDRGHRQPQHF
NA TRBJ1-2 TRBV2 NA TGTGCCAGCAGTCAGGACAAGAACTATGGCTACACCTTC CASSQDKNYGYTF
few TRBJ1-4 TRBV27 TRBD1 TGTGCCAGCAGTTTAACGGGACAGAATAAAAAACTGTTTTTT CASSLTGQNKKLFF
NA TRBJ1-1 TRBV6-5 NA TGTGCCAGCAGTTCCTACGTCAACAAACAGGGATCTGAAGCTTTCTTT CASSSYVNKQGSEAFF
NA TRBJ1-1 TRBV5-4 NA TGTGCCAGCACCCGGGGGGCCACTAACACTGAAGCTTTCTTT CASTRGATNTEAFF
NA TRBJ2-7 TRBV7-8 NA TGTGCCAGCAGCTTAGGGAGATCCTACGAGCAGTACTTC CASSLGRSYEQYF
NA TRBJ1-2 TRBV21-1 NA TGTGCCAGCAGCAAAGGAGGAGGGGCAGCTAACTATGGCTACACCTTC CASSKGGGAANYGYTF
NA TRBJ2-2 TRBV10-3 NA TGTGCCATCAGTGAAGTGGGGGGTAAGACCGGGGAGCTGTTTTTT CAISEVGGKTGELFF
few TRBJ1-1 TRBV10-3 TRBD1 TGTGCCATCAGTGAAACCACAGGGGGGAATACTGAAGCTTTCTTT CAISETTGGNTEAFF
NA TRBJ1-1 TRBV20-1 TRBD1 TGCAGTGCTAGCGGGGACCAAGGGGGCTGGTTT CSASGDQGGWF
NA TRBJ1-3 TRBV6-5 NA TGTGCCAGCAGTTCGGGGACTTCCCGCTCAAGAAACACCATATATTTT CASSSGTSRSRNTIYF
NA TRBJ2-2 TRBV14 NA TGTGCCAGCAGCCGACAGGCCGTATCATCAGGGGAGCTGTTTTTT CASSRQAVSSGELFF
once TRBJ1-2 TRBV27 TRBD1 TGTGCCAGCAAGGGACCGGGGACAGTTCCCTATGGCTACACCTTC CASKGPGTVPYGYTF
NA TRBJ1-2 TRBV3-1/TRBV3-2 NA TGTGCCAGCAGCCAGCCAACAAGTAACTATGGCTACACCTTC CASSQPTSNYGYTF
NA TRBJ1-1 TRBV6-2/TRBV6-3 NA TGTGCCAGCAGTTCCCCCGAAGCCGGGAACACTGAAGCTTTCTTT CASSSPEAGNTEAFF
NA TRBJ2-5 TRBV7-9 TRBD1 TGTGCCAGCAGCTTCGGGACAGCAATACAAGAGACCCAGTACTTC CASSFGTAIQETQYF
NA TRBJ2-3 TRBV30 NA TGTGCCTGGAGTGTACGTGGCGGCCCCACAGATACGCAGTATTTT CAWSVRGGPTDTQYF
NA TRBJ1-4 TRBV9 NA TGTGCCAGCAGCGTAGAAACAGGGTTGGGCGAAAAACTGTTTTTT CASSVETGLGEKLFF
NA TRBJ2-1 TRBV6-5 TRBD1 TGTGCCAGCAGGGAGACAGGGGCCTACAATGAGCAGTTCTTC CASRETGAYNEQFF